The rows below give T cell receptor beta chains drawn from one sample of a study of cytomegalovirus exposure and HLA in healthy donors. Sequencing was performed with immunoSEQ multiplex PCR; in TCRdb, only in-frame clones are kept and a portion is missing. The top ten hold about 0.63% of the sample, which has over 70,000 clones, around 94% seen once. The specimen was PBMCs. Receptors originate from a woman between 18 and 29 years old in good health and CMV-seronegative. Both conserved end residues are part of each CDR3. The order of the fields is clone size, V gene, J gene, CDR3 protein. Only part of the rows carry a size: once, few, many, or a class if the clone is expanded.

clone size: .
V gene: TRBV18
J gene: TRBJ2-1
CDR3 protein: CASSPAGTSGGVSEQFF

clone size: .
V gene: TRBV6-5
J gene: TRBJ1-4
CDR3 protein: CASRGTGVGEKLFF

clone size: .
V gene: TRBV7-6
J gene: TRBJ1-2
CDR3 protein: CASSSAVRRGGYTF

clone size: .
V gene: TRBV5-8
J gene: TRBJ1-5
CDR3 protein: CASSLGPWDSSNQPQHF

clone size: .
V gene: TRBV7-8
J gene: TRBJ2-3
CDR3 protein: CASSYSGTHSWAKDTQYF

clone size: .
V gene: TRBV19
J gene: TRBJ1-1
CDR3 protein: CASSLTGGNEAFF

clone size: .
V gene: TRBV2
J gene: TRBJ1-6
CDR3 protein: CASNLQGAYNSPLHF

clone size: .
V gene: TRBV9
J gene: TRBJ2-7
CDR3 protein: CASSVVQASEQYF

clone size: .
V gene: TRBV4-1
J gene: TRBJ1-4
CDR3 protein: CASSQDILGRQGWENEKLFF

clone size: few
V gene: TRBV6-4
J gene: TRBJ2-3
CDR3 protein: CASSEASGGHTDTQYF

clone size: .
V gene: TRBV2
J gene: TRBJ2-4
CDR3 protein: CASRSTRAGIIQYF

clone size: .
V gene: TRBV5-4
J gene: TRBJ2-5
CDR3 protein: CASTNLNSGGETQYF

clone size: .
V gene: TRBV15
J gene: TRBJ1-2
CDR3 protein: CATSRDWGQGDGYTF

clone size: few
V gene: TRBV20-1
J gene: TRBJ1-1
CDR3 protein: CSASDPPGAFF

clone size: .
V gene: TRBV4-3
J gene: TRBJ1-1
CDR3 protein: CASKGGVNTEAFF

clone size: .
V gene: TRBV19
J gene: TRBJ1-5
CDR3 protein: CATRREDQPQHF

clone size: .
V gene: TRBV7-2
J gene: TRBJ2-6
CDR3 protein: CASNHGSGANVLTF

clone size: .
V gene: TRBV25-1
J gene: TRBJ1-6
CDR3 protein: CASSNPDQEANSPLHF

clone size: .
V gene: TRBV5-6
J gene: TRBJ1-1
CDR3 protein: CASSGVQGITEAFF

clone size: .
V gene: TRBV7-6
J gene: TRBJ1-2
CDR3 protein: CASSLGFTETYGYTF

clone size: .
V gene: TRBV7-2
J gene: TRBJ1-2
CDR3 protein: CASSLAGTGYGGYTF

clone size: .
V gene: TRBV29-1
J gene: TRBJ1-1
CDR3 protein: CSVQGTVTEAFF

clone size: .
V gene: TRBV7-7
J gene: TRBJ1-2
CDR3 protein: CASSLGGTGGQKNYGYTF

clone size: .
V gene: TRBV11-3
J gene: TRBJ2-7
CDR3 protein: CASSRTVTEQYF

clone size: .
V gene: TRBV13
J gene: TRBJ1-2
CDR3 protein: CASSLQNYGYTF

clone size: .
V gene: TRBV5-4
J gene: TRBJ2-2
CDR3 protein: CASSSTSTGELFF

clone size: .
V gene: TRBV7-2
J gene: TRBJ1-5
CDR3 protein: CASSLSWGRGQPQHF

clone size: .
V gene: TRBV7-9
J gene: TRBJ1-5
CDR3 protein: CASSLDRVRNQPQHF

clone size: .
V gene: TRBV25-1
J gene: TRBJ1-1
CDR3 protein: CASSMTGGQNTEAFF

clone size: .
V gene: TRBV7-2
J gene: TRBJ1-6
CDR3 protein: CASSLVASPLHF

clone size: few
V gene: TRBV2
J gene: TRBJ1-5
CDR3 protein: CASSDQWRMPQHF

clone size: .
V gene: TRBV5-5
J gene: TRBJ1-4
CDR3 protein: CASRVGRSGEKLFF

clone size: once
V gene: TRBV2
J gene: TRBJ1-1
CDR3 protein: CANPGGVNTEAFF

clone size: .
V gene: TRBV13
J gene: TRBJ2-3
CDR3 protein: CASSPEGTARDTQYF

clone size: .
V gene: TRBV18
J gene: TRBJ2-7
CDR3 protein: CASSERQGATYEQYF

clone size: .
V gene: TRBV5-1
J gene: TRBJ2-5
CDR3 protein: CASRTWIGQETQYF